This T cell receptor beta chain was identified during a study of T cell repertoires in cytomegalovirus infection. At the level of the study: Use of recently identified HLA-C-restricted and well-studied HLA-B-restricted CMV epitopes was part of the study. An indication of both CMV infection and matching HLA type came from public TCR beta signatures. Study-level points and caveats: The ex vivo response was dominated by HLA-C-restricted CMV-specific TCR beta clonotypes. Summed frequency of shared TCR beta families picked out CMV carriers who also had the relevant HLA.

The germline V gene encodes CDR1 LNHDA and CDR2 SQIVND (reference sequence). The CDR3 has 16 amino acids. Trimming removed 4 bases from V and 3 bases from J; junction bases left unmatched: 6. In this sample, this clonotype turned up a few times. Its target is unknown. TCRdb re-called the reads with MiXCR, one entry per CDR3 protein. The sample has about 480,000 distinct CDR3 sequences, roughly a third seen once. The input for sequencing was cultured PBMCs, taken from culture after CMV antigen stimulation. This chain uses TRBV19 with TRBJ2-1; 10 bases are shared with TRBD2. The clonotype was recovered from a human donor in good health (CMV status not recorded). Some clones in this sample may be carry-over from other donors' samples. In DNA, the CDR3 is TGTGCCAGTAGTAAGCTAGCGGGAGCCTTCTACAATGAGCAGTTCTTC. Its protein is CASSKLAGAFYNEQFF.